These 18 T cell receptor beta chains originate from one sample sequenced in a study of CD8 T cells in Susac syndrome. Random hexamers primed reverse transcription of about 0.45 to 1 ug RNA. TCRdb ran MiXCR on the immunoSEQ multiplex PCR reads and lists one entry per CDR3 protein. The sample shows some 150,000 distinct CDR3 sequences, around 95% of them seen only once. The specimen was CD4+ T cells from PBMCs. The source of these receptors is a human donor with Susac syndrome.

CDR3 bases: TGTGCCACCCCCCTGGGAGGGACCAAAAACATTCAGTACTTC. Encoded protein: CATPLGGTKNIQYF. The gene calls are TRBV12-3 or TRBV12-4 and TRBJ2-4; 7 bases are a match to TRBD2. This CDR3 spans 14 amino acids. V lost 10 bases to trimming and J lost 2 bases; unmatched junction nucleotides: 8.

The J gene is TRBJ2-7, the V gene TRBV30; D unresolved. V dropped 5 bases and J dropped 4 bases, with 15 bases sitting between them. This CDR3 spans 13 amino acids. Germline lookup yields CDR1 GTSNPN and CDR2 SVGIG (reference sequence). CDR3 nucleotide sequence: TGTGCCTGGGCTAATGGGATCCCATACGAGCAGTACTTC. Its protein product is CAWANGIPYEQYF.

This chain joins TRBV18 and TRBJ2-7; D is possibly TRBD2 (6 bases). Germline CDR1 reads KGHSH; CDR2 reads LQKENI. The V and J ends lost 6 bases and 2 bases respectively, with 23 bases between them. This CDR3 is 17 amino acids long. CDR3: CASSPIKYGGFAYEQYF. CDR3 nucleotide sequence: TGTGCCAGCTCTCCAATTAAGTACGGAGGGTTCGCCTACGAGCAGTACTTC.

V usage is TRBV25-1 and J usage is TRBJ1-3; possibly TRBD1 for D (5 bases). Germline CDR1 and CDR2: MGHDK and SYGVNS. CDR3 length: 14 amino acids. V dropped 0 bases and J dropped 7 bases, with 10 bases sitting between them. The CDR3 is CASSEYKGYNTIYF. The CDR3 region has the DNA TGTGCCAGCAGTGAATATAAGGGGTACAACACCATATATTTT.

The chain links TRBV11-2 to TRBJ2-5; D may correspond to TRBD1 or TRBD2 (5 bases each). CDR1 and CDR2 (germline): SGHAT, FQNNGV. The CDR3 spans 12 residues. Between the trimmed V and J ends, which lost 5 bases and 7 bases, there was a span of 11 bases. The CDR3 sequence is CASSPGTWTQYF. In DNA form, the CDR3 reads TGTGCCAGCAGCCCCGGGACGTGGACCCAGTACTTC.

The rearrangement links TRBV7-2 to TRBJ1-4, with D perhaps matching TRBD1 (6 bases). This CDR3 contains 14 residues. Germline V gene lookup returns CDR1 SGHTA and CDR2 FQGNSA. The germline V and J ends were trimmed by 1 base and 8 bases, with 11 bases remaining between them. For the CDR3, the DNA is TGTGCCAGCAGCTTAGTTGGGGGCGGGGAAAAACTGTTTTTT. Amino acids: CASSLVGGGEKLFF.

V gene TRBV29-1 combines with J gene TRBJ1-4; D gene uncertain. The germline V gene encodes CDR1 SQVTM and CDR2 ANQGSEA. Between the trimmed V and J ends, which lost 6 bases and 0 bases, there was a span of 8 bases. The CDR3 is made up of 13 amino acids. Here the CDR3 reads CSVEDSTNEKLFF. The CDR3 coding sequence is TGCAGCGTCGAGGATTCAACTAATGAAAAACTGTTTTTT.

J is TRBJ1-1 and V is TRBV30, with D perhaps TRBD1 (5 bases). The CDR3 covers 11 residues. The germline V and J ends were trimmed by 6 bases and 9 bases, with 14 bases remaining between them. Germline V gene data show CDR1 as GTSNPN and CDR2 as SVGIG (reference sequence). The CDR3 spells CACHYGTQAFF. The CDR3 DNA is TGTGCCTGCCACTATGGGACCCAAGCTTTCTTT.

J is TRBJ2-3 and V is TRBV12-3 or TRBV12-4; 15 bases line up with TRBD2. Losses at the gene ends were 5 bases for V and 4 bases for J; bases not matched to a gene: 7. CDR3 length: 17 amino acids. CDR3 sequence reads: CASSPGLAGGPADTQYF. DNA for the CDR3: TGTGCCAGCAGTCCCGGACTAGCGGGGGGGCCAGCAGATACGCAGTATTTT.

The chain couples TRBV25-1 to TRBJ2-2; the D is unclear. V was cut by 4 bases and J by 0 bases, with 6 bases left in between. CDR3 length: 14 residues. Germline-derived CDR1 and CDR2 are MGHDK and SYGVNS. Written as DNA, the CDR3 is TGTGCCAGCAGTGTACCAGCGAACACCGGGGAGCTGTTTTTT. Translating gives CASSVPANTGELFF.

The rearrangement uses TRBV20-1 and TRBJ2-7; no reliable D call. CDR3 length: 14 residues. Trimming shortened V by 1 base and J by 0 bases, and 10 bases separated the two germline ends. Germline CDR1 DFQATT, CDR2 SNEGSKA (reference sequence). The CDR3 here is CSARVSEASYEQYF. CDR3 DNA sequence: TGCAGTGCTAGAGTCTCCGAAGCCTCCTACGAGCAGTACTTC.

The chain carries TRBV20-1 and TRBJ2-1; 7 bases match TRBD2. Trimming removed 5 bases from V and 0 bases from J; junction bases left unmatched: 4. The CDR3 sequence is 14 residues long. CDR1 DFQATT and CDR2 SNEGSKA come from the germline V gene (reference sequence). Here the CDR3 DNA reads TGCAGTGCTGGAGCGGGACCCTCCTACAATGAGCAGTTCTTC. This translates into CSAGAGPSYNEQFF.

This chain links TRBV3-1 with TRBJ2-7; 10 bases match TRBD2. Germline V gene sequence: CDR1 LGHDT, CDR2 YNNKEL (reference sequence). The CDR3 runs to 13 residues. V lost 4 bases and J lost 4; bases outside the gene matches: 1. The CDR3 spells CASSPTSGYEQYF. As DNA, the CDR3 is TGTGCCAGCAGCCCGACTAGCGGGTACGAGCAGTACTTC.

The chain has TRBV4-3 and TRBJ2-1, with D perhaps TRBD2 (6 bases). Trimming cost V 3 bases and J 0 bases, with 12 bases left between them. Germline CDR1 LGHNA, CDR2 YSLEER. The CDR3 loop spans 16 amino acids. CDR3 DNA: TGCGCCAGCAGCCAGGGCGGGACCTACTCCTACAATGAGCAGTTCTTC. Translation gives CASSQGGTYSYNEQFF.

The chain employs TRBV9 and TRBJ1-3; TRBD1 is a possible D gene (5 bases). CDR1 is SGDLS and CDR2 is YYNGEE in the germline V gene. The germline V and J ends were trimmed by 0 bases and 2 bases, with 6 bases remaining between them. The length of the CDR3 is 14 residues. CDR3 DNA: TGTGCCAGCAGCGTAGGGACAACTGGAAACACCATATATTTT. Translating gives CASSVGTTGNTIYF.

The chain combines TRBV25-1 with TRBJ1-2; possible D gene TRBD1, 5 bases. V was pared by 1 base and J by 3 bases, with 6 bases between. CDR1 and CDR2 from the germline V gene are MGHDK and SYGVNS. CDR3 length: 13 residues. The CDR3, as DNA: TGTGCCAGCAGTGAATTGGGGGACTATGGCTACACCTTC. The encoded protein is CASSELGDYGYTF.

This clonotype was found once. This chain uses TRBV3-1 with TRBJ2-1; D is perhaps TRBD1 (5 bases). Germline V gene lookup returns CDR1 LGHDT and CDR2 YNNKEL (reference sequence). The CDR3 sequence is 12 residues long. The V end lost 4 bases, the J end lost 11 bases, and 12 bases lay between the germline ends. In DNA, the CDR3 is TGTGCCAGCAGCCTCACAGGTGGCCAGCAGTTCTTC. This translates into CASSLTGGQQFF.

The CDR3 bases are TGCAGTGCTAGAGGGGCTGCTAGCGGTAGCTCCTACGAGCAGTACTTC. Its translation: CSARGAASGSSYEQYF. The chain has TRBV20-1 and TRBJ2-7, with 7 bases aligning to TRBD2. Germline CDR1 reads DFQATT; CDR2 reads SNEGSKA (reference sequence). Trimming took 1 base from V and 0 from J; bases not matched to a gene: 9. This CDR3 comprises 16 residues.